This TCR beta chain was identified in a study of blood T cell repertoires in COVID-19. The wider study: Researchers got acute and convalescent COVID-19 samples from the United States, Italy and Spain. Sources were T cells, B-cell-depleted T cells, or PBMCs; the material itself was cDNA or gDNA.

Germline V gives CDR1 SGHNT, CDR2 YYREEE (reference sequence). Trimming pared 6 bases from V and 2 bases from J, leaving 15 bases between. This CDR3 is built from 16 residues. As handled by the study authors: Quantification of nucleated cells was approximated via reference gene primer amplification. Sequencing used immunoSEQ multiplex PCR; TCRdb keeps in-frame clones, though not all of them. That table supplies the V and J calls and clone size; D and trimming were determined from the DNA. This table holds 150,000 or so clones, 85% found once. V is TRBV5-4 and J is TRBJ2-6, with D maybe TRBD2 (5 bases). The sequence derives from a human donor with acute or convalescent COVID-19. The donor label of this sample is uncertain. The specimen was peripheral blood. CDR3: CASMFEGSAGANVLTF. Here the CDR3 DNA reads TGTGCCAGCATGTTTGAGGGCAGTGCTGGGGCCAACGTCCTGACTTTC.